This is a list of T cell receptor beta chains from one sample in a study of blood T cells in healthy people across ages. Each CDR3 protein is one row after TCRdb ran MiXCR on the 5' RACE reads. The sample has 700,000 or so distinct CDR3 sequences; 22% are singletons. Sequencing was carried out using blood. The source is a man aged 70 or older in good health. Both conserved end residues are part of each CDR3. Each record gives: clone size, V gene, J gene, D gene, CDR3 DNA, CDR3 protein. The D gene is left open where the match is weak. A row's size may be missing; if present it is once, few, many or a size class.

clone size: .
V gene: TRBV5-5
J gene: TRBJ2-3
D gene: TRBD2
CDR3 DNA: TGTGCCAGCAGCTTAGGGACTAGCGGCGGTGATACGCAGTATTTT
CDR3 protein: CASSLGTSGGDTQYF

clone size: .
V gene: TRBV6-6
J gene: TRBJ2-2
D gene: TRBD2
CDR3 DNA: TGTGCCAGCAGTATCCTACTAGCGGGGGACACCGGGGAGCTGTTTTTT
CDR3 protein: CASSILLAGDTGELFF

clone size: .
V gene: TRBV20-1
J gene: TRBJ2-7
D gene: TRBD1
CDR3 DNA: TGCAGTGCGCCAGGACAGGGCCCCGAGCAGTACTTC
CDR3 protein: CSAPGQGPEQYF

clone size: .
V gene: TRBV12-3/TRBV12-4
J gene: TRBJ1-4
D gene: .
CDR3 DNA: TGTGCCAGCAGTTTGCAGAACTTGAATGAAAAACTGTTTTTT
CDR3 protein: CASSLQNLNEKLFF

clone size: few
V gene: TRBV6-5
J gene: TRBJ2-5
D gene: .
CDR3 DNA: TGTGCCAGCAGTTACTCGATGGGTCCCGAGTACCAAGAGACCCAGTACTTC
CDR3 protein: CASSYSMGPEYQETQYF

clone size: few
V gene: TRBV4-2
J gene: TRBJ2-3
D gene: .
CDR3 DNA: TGTGCCAGCAGCCAAGGTTTAATTAGCACAGATACGCAGTATTTT
CDR3 protein: CASSQGLISTDTQYF

clone size: .
V gene: TRBV12-3/TRBV12-4
J gene: TRBJ2-1
D gene: TRBD2
CDR3 DNA: TGTGCCAGCAGTCCTGGACTAGCGGGGGCCTACAATGAGCAGTTCTTC
CDR3 protein: CASSPGLAGAYNEQFF

clone size: many
V gene: TRBV4-1
J gene: TRBJ2-3
D gene: .
CDR3 DNA: TGCGCCAGCTCAGTGGGGTATACTAGCACAGATACGCAGTATTTT
CDR3 protein: CASSVGYTSTDTQYF

clone size: .
V gene: TRBV18
J gene: TRBJ2-7
D gene: TRBD1
CDR3 DNA: TGTGCCAGCTCACGAGACAGGGTCTACGAGCAGTACTTC
CDR3 protein: CASSRDRVYEQYF

clone size: few
V gene: TRBV12-3/TRBV12-4
J gene: TRBJ2-1
D gene: .
CDR3 DNA: TGTGCCAGCAGTTCCTTCAGGTCGGGTGAGCAGTTCTTC
CDR3 protein: CASSSFRSGEQFF

clone size: .
V gene: TRBV6-5
J gene: TRBJ2-7
D gene: TRBD1
CDR3 DNA: TGTGCCAGCACCTCGGGACAGGGAGTCCACGAGCAGTACTTC
CDR3 protein: CASTSGQGVHEQYF

clone size: few
V gene: TRBV6-1
J gene: TRBJ1-1
D gene: .
CDR3 DNA: TGTGCCAGCAGTGAACAGGGGACTGAAGCTTTCTTT
CDR3 protein: CASSEQGTEAFF

clone size: .
V gene: TRBV20-1
J gene: TRBJ1-2
D gene: TRBD1
CDR3 DNA: TGCAGTGCTATGGGACAGGGTGGCTACACCTTC
CDR3 protein: CSAMGQGGYTF

clone size: once
V gene: TRBV12-3/TRBV12-4
J gene: TRBJ1-6
D gene: .
CDR3 DNA: TGTGCCAGCAGTTTTAGGGGGGGTCCTCTGACACCCCTCCACTTT
CDR3 protein: CASSFRGGPLTPLHF

clone size: many
V gene: TRBV29-1
J gene: TRBJ2-5
D gene: TRBD1
CDR3 DNA: TGCAGCGGAGGACAGGGGGAAGAGACCCAGTACTTC
CDR3 protein: CSGGQGEETQYF

clone size: .
V gene: TRBV7-9
J gene: TRBJ2-5
D gene: TRBD2
CDR3 DNA: TGTGCCAGCAGCGGAACAATGACTTCAGCGGGGGATGTAAAGTACTTC
CDR3 protein: CASSGTMTSAGDVKYF

clone size: .
V gene: TRBV24-1
J gene: TRBJ2-5
D gene: .
CDR3 DNA: TGTGCCACCAGCCAGGACATCCAAGAGACCCAGTACTTC
CDR3 protein: CATSQDIQETQYF

clone size: .
V gene: TRBV5-1
J gene: TRBJ2-1
D gene: .
CDR3 DNA: TGCGCCAGCAGCTTGGCCTCGGGCCCCTCTGGGGAGCAGTTCTTC
CDR3 protein: CASSLASGPSGEQFF

clone size: few
V gene: TRBV11-2
J gene: TRBJ1-2
D gene: TRBD1
CDR3 DNA: TGTGCCAGCAGCTCGTCCGGGACAGTAAATGGCTACACCTTC
CDR3 protein: CASSSSGTVNGYTF

clone size: .
V gene: TRBV20-1
J gene: TRBJ1-1
D gene: .
CDR3 DNA: TGCAGTGCTAGAGATGGTTTGGGAACTGAAGCTTTCTTT
CDR3 protein: CSARDGLGTEAFF

clone size: few
V gene: TRBV5-1
J gene: TRBJ1-2
D gene: .
CDR3 DNA: TGCGCCAGCAGCTTCCAGGGACGGGACGGCTACACCTTC
CDR3 protein: CASSFQGRDGYTF

clone size: .
V gene: TRBV12-3/TRBV12-4
J gene: TRBJ2-7
D gene: .
CDR3 DNA: TGTGCCAGCAGCCGACAGGAAACCTCCTACGAGCAGTACTTC
CDR3 protein: CASSRQETSYEQYF

clone size: .
V gene: TRBV6-2/TRBV6-3
J gene: TRBJ2-5
D gene: .
CDR3 DNA: TGTGCCAGCAGTTACGGTCGGACCCAGTACTTC
CDR3 protein: CASSYGRTQYF

clone size: few
V gene: TRBV29-1
J gene: TRBJ2-7
D gene: .
CDR3 DNA: TGCAGCATCAGAAGGGGTCCAAGGAGCTCCTACGAGCAGTACTTC
CDR3 protein: CSIRRGPRSSYEQYF

clone size: many
V gene: TRBV9
J gene: TRBJ2-1
D gene: TRBD1
CDR3 DNA: TGTGCCAGCAGCCCACGGGACAGCAGCTCCTACAATGAGCAGTTCTTC
CDR3 protein: CASSPRDSSSYNEQFF

clone size: .
V gene: TRBV27
J gene: TRBJ2-7
D gene: .
CDR3 DNA: TGTGCCAGCAGTTTAAGGCAGGGAAGCTCCTACGAGCAGTACTTC
CDR3 protein: CASSLRQGSSYEQYF

clone size: .
V gene: TRBV29-1
J gene: TRBJ2-6
D gene: TRBD1
CDR3 DNA: TGCAGCGTTGAATTGATGCGGCAGGGGGCTGGGGCCAACGTCCTGACTTTC
CDR3 protein: CSVELMRQGAGANVLTF